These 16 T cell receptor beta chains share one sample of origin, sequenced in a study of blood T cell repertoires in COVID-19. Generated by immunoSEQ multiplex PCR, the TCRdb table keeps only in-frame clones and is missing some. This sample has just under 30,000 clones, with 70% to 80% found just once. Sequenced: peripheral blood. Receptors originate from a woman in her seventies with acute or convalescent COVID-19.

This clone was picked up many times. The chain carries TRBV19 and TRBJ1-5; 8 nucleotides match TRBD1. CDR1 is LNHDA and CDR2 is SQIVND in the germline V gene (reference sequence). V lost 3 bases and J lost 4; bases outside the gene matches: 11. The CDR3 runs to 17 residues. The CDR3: CASSMDRTRTGNQPQHF. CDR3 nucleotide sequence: TGTGCCAGTAGTATGGACCGAACTAGGACAGGGAATCAGCCCCAGCATTTT.

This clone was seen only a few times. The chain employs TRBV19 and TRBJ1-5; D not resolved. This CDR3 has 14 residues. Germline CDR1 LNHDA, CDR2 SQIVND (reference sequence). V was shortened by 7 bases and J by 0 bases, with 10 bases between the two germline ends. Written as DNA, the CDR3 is TGTGCCAGTATAGCGCGCCATAGCAATCAGCCCCAGCATTTT. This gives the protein CASIARHSNQPQHF.

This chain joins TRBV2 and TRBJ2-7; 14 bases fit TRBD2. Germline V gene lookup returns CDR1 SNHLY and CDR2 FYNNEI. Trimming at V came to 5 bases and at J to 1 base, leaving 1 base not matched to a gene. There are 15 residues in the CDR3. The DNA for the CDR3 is TGTGCCAGCAGTTGGACTAGCGGGAGGTCCTACGAGCAGTACTTC. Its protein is CASSWTSGRSYEQYF.

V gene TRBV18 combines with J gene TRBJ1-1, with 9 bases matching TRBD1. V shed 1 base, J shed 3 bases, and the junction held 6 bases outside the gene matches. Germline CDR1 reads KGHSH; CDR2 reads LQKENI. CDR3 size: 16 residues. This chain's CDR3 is CASSPLMDRGDTEAFF. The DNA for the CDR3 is TGTGCCAGCTCACCACTAATGGACAGGGGAGACACTGAAGCTTTCTTT.

CDR3 nucleotides: TGTGCCAGCAGCGAACAGGCAACCGGGGAGCTGTTTTTT. Translation: CASSEQATGELFF. The chain uses TRBV7-9 and TRBJ2-2, with D possibly matching TRBD1 (5 bases). V gave up 5 bases and J gave up 5 bases, with 9 bases separating them. CDR3 size: 13 residues. CDR1 is SEHNR, CDR2 FQNEAQ, per germline (reference sequence).

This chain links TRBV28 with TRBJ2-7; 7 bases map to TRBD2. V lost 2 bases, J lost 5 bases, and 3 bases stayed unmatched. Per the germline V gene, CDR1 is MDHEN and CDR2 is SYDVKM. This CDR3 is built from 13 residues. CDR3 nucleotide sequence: TGTGCCAGCAGTTTAGATGGGGGGGACGAGCAGTACTTC. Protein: CASSLDGGDEQYF.

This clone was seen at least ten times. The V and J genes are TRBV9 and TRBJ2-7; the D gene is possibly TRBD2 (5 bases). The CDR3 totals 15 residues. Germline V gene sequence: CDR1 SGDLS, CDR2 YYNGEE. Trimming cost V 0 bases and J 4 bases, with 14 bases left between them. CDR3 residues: CASSVGTRGSYEQYF. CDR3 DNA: TGTGCCAGCAGCGTAGGGACCCGCGGGTCTTACGAGCAGTACTTC.

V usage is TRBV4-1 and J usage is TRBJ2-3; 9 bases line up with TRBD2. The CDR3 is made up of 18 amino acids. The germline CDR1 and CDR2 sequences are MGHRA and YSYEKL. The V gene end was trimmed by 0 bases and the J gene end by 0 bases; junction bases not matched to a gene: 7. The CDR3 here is CASSQELRGGTSTDTQYF. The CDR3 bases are TGCGCCAGCAGCCAAGAACTGCGGGGGGGGACTAGCACAGATACGCAGTATTTT.

The CDR3 DNA reads TGTGCCAGCAGTTACACTACAGGGATGGGACGTTGGGAGACTCCCCTCCACTTT. This sequence encodes CASSYTTGMGRWETPLHF. V and J are TRBV6-2 or TRBV6-3 and TRBJ1-6; a possible D gene is TRBD1 (6 bases). Germline loops: CDR1 MNHEY, CDR2 SVGEGT. The V gene lost 2 bases and the J gene lost 13 bases, with 27 bases spanning the gap. CDR3 length: 18 residues.

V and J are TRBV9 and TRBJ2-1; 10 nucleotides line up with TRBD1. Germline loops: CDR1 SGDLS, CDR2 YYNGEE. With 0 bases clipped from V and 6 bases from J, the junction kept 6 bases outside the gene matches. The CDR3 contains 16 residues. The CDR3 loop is CASSVEGTGDRNEQFF. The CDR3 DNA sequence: TGTGCCAGCAGCGTAGAAGGGACAGGGGACCGCAATGAGCAGTTCTTC.

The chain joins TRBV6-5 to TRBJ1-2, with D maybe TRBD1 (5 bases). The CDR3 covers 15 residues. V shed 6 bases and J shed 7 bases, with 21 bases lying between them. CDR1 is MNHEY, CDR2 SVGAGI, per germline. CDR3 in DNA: TGTGCCAGCAGCCTTTCCGGGGGGGGACGGGCTGGCTACACCTTC. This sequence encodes CASSLSGGGRAGYTF.

CDR3 sequence: CASSPGGRLAGELFF. The CDR3 DNA is TGTGCCAGTAGCCCGGGCGGGAGATTAGCCGGGGAGCTGTTTTTT. The chain recombines TRBV19 with TRBJ2-2; 7 positions match TRBD2. The CDR3 is 15 amino acids. The junction had 10 bases not matched to a gene; V was cut back by 6 bases and J by 6 bases. Germline loops: CDR1 LNHDA, CDR2 SQIVND (reference sequence).

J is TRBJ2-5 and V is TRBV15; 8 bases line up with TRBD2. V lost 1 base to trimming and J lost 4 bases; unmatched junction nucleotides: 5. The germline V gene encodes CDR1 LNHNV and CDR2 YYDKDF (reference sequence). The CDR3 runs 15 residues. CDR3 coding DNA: TGTGCCACCAGCAGAGGCTGGCTAGCGGGAGAGACCCAGTACTTC. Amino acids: CATSRGWLAGETQYF.

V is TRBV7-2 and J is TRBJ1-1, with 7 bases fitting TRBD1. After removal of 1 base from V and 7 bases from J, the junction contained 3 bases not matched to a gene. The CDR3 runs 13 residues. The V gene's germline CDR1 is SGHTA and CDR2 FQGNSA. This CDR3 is CASSLVRGDEAFF. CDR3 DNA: TGTGCCAGCAGCTTAGTCAGGGGGGATGAAGCTTTCTTT.

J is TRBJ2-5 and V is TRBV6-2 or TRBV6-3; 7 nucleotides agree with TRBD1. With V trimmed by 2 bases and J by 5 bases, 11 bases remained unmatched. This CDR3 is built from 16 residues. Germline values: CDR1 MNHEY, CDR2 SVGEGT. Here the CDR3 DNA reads TGTGCCAGCAGTTACCTTGCAGGGGGTGGTCGGGAGACCCAGTACTTC. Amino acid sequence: CASSYLAGGGRETQYF.

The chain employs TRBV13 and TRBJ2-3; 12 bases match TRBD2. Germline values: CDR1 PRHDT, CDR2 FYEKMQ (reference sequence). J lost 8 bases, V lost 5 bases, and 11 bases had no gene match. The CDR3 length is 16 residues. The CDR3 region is CASSPPTSGGYGTQYF. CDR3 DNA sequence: TGTGCCAGCAGCCCCCCCACTAGCGGGGGGTATGGTACGCAGTATTTT.